This T cell receptor (beta chain) was identified in a study of blood T cell repertoires in COVID-19. Across the study: Samples came from the United States, Italy and Spain, spanning acute and convalescent COVID-19. Sources were T cells, B-cell-depleted T cells, or PBMCs; the material itself was cDNA or gDNA.

This clone was seen once. Per the original methods: Estimation of nucleated cell counts relied on the amplification of reference gene primers. Sequencing used immunoSEQ multiplex PCR; TCRdb keeps in-frame clones, though not all of them. V and J calls plus clone size are reproduced from that table; the DNA served to infer D and trimming. Of 200,000 to 250,000 clones detected, more than 65% appear once; the ten largest clones hold 3.5% to 4%. The CDR3 covers 16 residues. CDR1 SNHLY and CDR2 FYNNEI come from the germline V gene. Trimming left V 1 base short and J 0 bases short, with 10 bases between. The sequenced material came from peripheral blood. The receptor was isolated from a woman older than 75 with acute or convalescent COVID-19. This chain joins TRBV2 and TRBJ2-1; weak D call: TRBD2 (6 bases). The CDR3 DNA reads as TGTGCCAGCAGTGAAGGGGCGGGGTTCTCCTACAATGAGCAGTTCTTC. Protein: CASSEGAGFSYNEQFF. Full variable domain (outside the CDR3, taken from reference TRBV2 and TRBJ2-1): EPEVTQTPSHQVTQMGQEVILRCVPISNHLYFYWYRQILGQKVEFLVSFYNNEISEKSEIFDDQFSVERPDGSNFTLKIRSTKLEDSAMYFCASSEGAGFSYNEQFFGPGTRLTVL.